Listed below are T cell receptor beta chains from one sample, sequenced in a study of cytomegalovirus exposure and HLA in healthy donors. Sequencing was performed with immunoSEQ multiplex PCR; in TCRdb, only in-frame clones are kept and a portion is missing. This sample's table has roughly 100,000 clones. Sample: PBMCs. The receptors were sampled from a man aged 40-49 years in good health and CMV-seronegative. CDR3s include the opening cysteine and the closing phenylalanine or tryptophan. The D gene is left open where the match is weak.

V: TRBV18
J: TRBJ1-2
D: NA
DNA: TGTGCCAGCTCACCGGACAGTTCCTATGGCTACACCTTC
CDR3: CASSPDSSYGYTF

V: TRBV19
J: TRBJ2-1
D: TRBD2
DNA: TGTGCCAGCCACGCCCCTGGGACTAGTAAGTACAATGAGCAGTTCTTC
CDR3: CASHAPGTSKYNEQFF

V: TRBV18
J: TRBJ2-5
D: NA
DNA: TGTGCCAGCTCACCGACCAACGGGGAGACCCAGTACTTC
CDR3: CASSPTNGETQYF

V: TRBV6-5
J: TRBJ1-6
D: NA
DNA: TGTGCCAGCAGCATATCCCCCCGCGGGTATTCACCCCTCCACTTT
CDR3: CASSISPRGYSPLHF

V: TRBV5-1
J: TRBJ2-1
D: NA
DNA: TGCGCCAGCAGCTTGAAGTGGAGCTCCTACAATGAGCAGTTCTTC
CDR3: CASSLKWSSYNEQFF

V: TRBV7-9
J: TRBJ2-7
D: TRBD1
DNA: TGTGCCAGCAGCTTAGACAGGGGGCAGGGGCCCTACGAGCAGTACTTC
CDR3: CASSLDRGQGPYEQYF

V: TRBV9
J: TRBJ1-1
D: NA
DNA: TGTGCCAGCAGCGTAGGGGGCAGCGCGGAAGCTTTCTTT
CDR3: CASSVGGSAEAFF

V: TRBV12-5
J: TRBJ2-2
D: NA
DNA: TGTGCTAGTGGTTCAGGGGTCACCGGGGAGCTGTTTTTT
CDR3: CASGSGVTGELFF

V: TRBV5-5
J: TRBJ2-5
D: NA
DNA: TGTGCCAGCAGCCCAGGACTCCTCAGCGACAACCAAGAGACCCAGTACTTC
CDR3: CASSPGLLSDNQETQYF

V: TRBV6-6
J: TRBJ2-5
D: NA
DNA: TGTGCCAGCAGTTACGGCAGCGTCACCCAGTACTTC
CDR3: CASSYGSVTQYF

V: TRBV7-2
J: TRBJ2-3
D: NA
DNA: TGTGCCAGCAGCCCGGGACAAAGCACAGATACGCAGTATTTT
CDR3: CASSPGQSTDTQYF

V: TRBV5-6
J: TRBJ2-1
D: NA
DNA: TGTGCCAGCAGCTTGATCGACAGCAATGAGCAGTTCTTC
CDR3: CASSLIDSNEQFF

V: TRBV27
J: TRBJ1-1
D: NA
DNA: TGTGCCAGCACCCCGGGCACCGGGACAAGACCCAGCAACACTGAAGCTTTCTTT
CDR3: CASTPGTGTRPSNTEAFF

V: TRBV7-9
J: TRBJ1-5
D: TRBD1
DNA: TGTGCCAGCAGTAATTCCGGGACAGGCGGGCGGGCCCAGCATTTT
CDR3: CASSNSGTGGRAQHF

V: TRBV5-1
J: TRBJ2-5
D: NA
DNA: TGCGCCAGCAGCTTGACCCCAGGGAACGGAAAGACCCAGTACTTC
CDR3: CASSLTPGNGKTQYF

V: TRBV27
J: TRBJ2-7
D: NA
DNA: TGTGCCAGCAGTTACCTTAGACAGAAATCCTACGAGCAGTACTTC
CDR3: CASSYLRQKSYEQYF

V: TRBV19
J: TRBJ1-2
D: NA
DNA: TGTGCCAGTAGTATTCAGGGAGGCTATGGCTACACCTTC
CDR3: CASSIQGGYGYTF

V: TRBV5-1
J: TRBJ2-2
D: NA
DNA: TGCGCCAGCAGCCCTTGGGGCGCCGGGGAGCTGTTTTTT
CDR3: CASSPWGAGELFF

V: TRBV29-1
J: TRBJ2-1
D: TRBD2
DNA: TGCAGCGTTTGGACTAGTTCGGCGCAGTTCTTC
CDR3: CSVWTSSAQFF

V: TRBV10-3
J: TRBJ1-1
D: TRBD1
DNA: TGTGCCATCAGTGAGCCGAACAGGGGCACTGAAGCTTTCTTT
CDR3: CAISEPNRGTEAFF